This TCR beta chain was found in a study of CD8 T cells in ankylosing spondylitis. The CDR3 is made up of 14 amino acids. The V segment lost 3 bases and the J segment 6 bases; nucleotides outside the gene matches: 7. Germline loops: CDR1 SGHRS, CDR2 YFSETQ. Ten or more counts support this clonotype. As the method for making TCR beta libraries, quantitative 5'-RACE with molecular barcodes was used. In TCRdb, the 5' RACE reads were re-called with MiXCR into one record per CDR3 protein. The table lists 200,000 to 250,000 distinct CDR3 sequences, roughly 26% of them singletons. The sequence was obtained from a male donor with ankylosing spondylitis or in good health (not recorded which). The sequenced sample consisted of blood, either unsorted or a sorted T cell fraction (not recorded which). The chain is built from TRBV5-1 and TRBJ2-7; 9 nucleotides line up with TRBD1. Written as DNA, the CDR3 is TGCGCCAGCAGCTCTCCGGGACAGGGAGCCGAGCAGTACTTC. As protein: CASSSPGQGAEQYF.